The 22 T cell receptor beta chains in this list originate from one sample, sequenced in a study of CXCR3-negative and CXCR3-positive naive CD8 T cells. 5' RACE with UMI labels generated the TRB cDNA libraries. TCRdb reprocessed the 5' RACE reads and keeps a single row for each CDR3 protein, giving no DNA. The sample has about 140,000 distinct CDR3 sequences. Antigen specificity for these receptors is unknown. General observations from the study: CXCR3-expressing naive cells carried TRB CDR3s more hydrophobic than those of CXCR3-negative naive cells.

Sequencing was performed on naive CXCR3+ CD8+ T cells from blood. Sample subset: CD45RO-CCR7+CD27+CD95- naive CD8+ T cells expressing CXCR3 (TNR3+). These receptors were obtained from a human donor in good health. Some clones in this sample may be carry-over from other donors' samples.

The chain employs TRBV14 and TRBJ1-1; as DNA is missing, the TRBD1 call by TCRdb cannot be tested. The CDR3 loop spans 14 amino acids. CDR1 SGHDN and CDR2 FVKESK come from the germline V gene. The CDR3 spells CASNSLGGVTEAFF.

The rearrangement links TRBV5-8 to TRBJ1-4; TCRdb names TRBD1, which stays unverified in the absence of DNA. Germline-derived CDR1 and CDR2 are SGHTS and YDEGEE. The CDR3 loop spans 18 amino acids. The CDR3: CASSTGQGVSSANEKLFF.

The chain uses TRBV5-1 and TRBJ2-7; the D gene TCRdb calls, TRBD1, cannot be checked with no DNA. The germline gives CDR1 SGHRS, CDR2 YFSETQ. This CDR3 comprises 14 residues. This CDR3 reads CASSFAGGNYEQYF.

Here the CDR3 reads CSVEYNPGGAGYGYTF. The V gene is TRBV29-1, the J gene TRBJ1-2. Per the germline V gene, CDR1 is SQVTM and CDR2 is ANQGSEA. There are 16 residues in the CDR3.

The chain employs TRBV7-9 and TRBJ2-1; TCRdb's D gene call, TRBD1, goes unchecked for lack of DNA. The CDR3 sequence is 17 residues long. Per germline, CDR1 SEHNR and CDR2 FQNEAQ (reference sequence). CDR3 residues: CASSLDRGPFWNNEQFF.

The CDR3 sequence: CASSEHRDTEAFF. This chain links TRBV27 with TRBJ1-1. This CDR3 has 13 residues. Germline CDR1 and CDR2: MNHEY and SMNVEV (reference sequence).

The V call is TRBV9, the J call TRBJ1-2. The CDR3 is 12 residues long. Germline CDR1 and CDR2: SGDLS and YYNGEE. The CDR3 protein is CASSTSSYGYTF.

V and J are TRBV19 and TRBJ2-7; TCRdb's assignment of TRBD2 cannot be checked, as there is no DNA. Germline V gene sequence: CDR1 LNHDA, CDR2 SQIVND (reference sequence). This CDR3 has 13 residues. This CDR3 reads CASSPWGGGEQYF. Filled out from reference TRBV19 and TRBJ2-7, the complete variable domain reads DGGITQSPKYLFRKEGQNVTLSCEQNLNHDAMYWYRQDPGQGLRLIYYSQIVNDFQKGDIAEGYSVSREKKESFPLTVTSAQKNPTAFYLCASSPWGGGEQYFGPGTRLTVT.

The chain recombines TRBV10-3 with TRBJ1-1; the D gene TCRdb calls, TRBD1, cannot be checked with no DNA. The CDR3 has 12 residues. Germline V CDR1 and CDR2: ENHRY, SYGVKD. CDR3 protein: CAIGAQWDEAFF.

The V gene is TRBV7-3, the J gene TRBJ2-1. Germline V gene lookup returns CDR1 SGHTA and CDR2 FQGTGA. The CDR3 spans 14 residues. The CDR3 loop is CASSLSGDHNEQFF.

This chain's CDR3 is CASSPKGLAGVLGTGELFF. The chain couples TRBV4-2 to TRBJ2-2; checking the TCRdb D call of TRBD2 is not possible without DNA. This CDR3 contains 19 residues. Per germline, CDR1 LGHNA and CDR2 YNFKEQ.

The rearrangement links TRBV27 to TRBJ1-4; TCRdb's D call, TRBD1, is unchecked because there is no DNA. Germline V gene data show CDR1 as MNHEY and CDR2 as SMNVEV (reference sequence). The CDR3 contains 15 residues. Here the CDR3 reads CASSLRAGDNEKLFF.

This chain joins TRBV27 and TRBJ2-3; TCRdb calls TRBD2, which cannot be checked without DNA. Germline values: CDR1 MNHEY, CDR2 SMNVEV (reference sequence). The CDR3 has 14 residues. CDR3 loop: CASRLAGGLDTQYF.

This chain connects TRBV19 to TRBJ2-1; checking the TCRdb D call of TRBD2 is not possible without DNA. Per the germline V gene, CDR1 is LNHDA and CDR2 is SQIVND (reference sequence). There are 15 residues in the CDR3. The CDR3 is CASSIASRSYNEQFF.

This chain connects TRBV19 to TRBJ2-7; there is no DNA to check the TCRdb D call of TRBD1. Germline V gives CDR1 LNHDA, CDR2 SQIVND (reference sequence). The CDR3 length is 12 residues. This chain's CDR3 is CASSRGGYEQYF.

V is TRBV20-1 and J is TRBJ2-7; the TCRdb D gene call, TRBD2, has no DNA to confirm it. CDR3 length equals 13 residues. Germline V lookup: CDR1 DFQATT, CDR2 SNEGSKA (reference sequence). CDR3 loop: CSASRAGGVEQYF.

V and J are TRBV28 and TRBJ2-7; TCRdb lists TRBD1, though no DNA is available to test this call. CDR1 MDHEN and CDR2 SYDVKM come from the germline V gene. This CDR3 has 15 residues. This CDR3 reads CASSFRGISTYEQYF.

The CDR3 protein is CASSLWTDTQYF. V usage is TRBV12-3 or TRBV12-4 and J usage is TRBJ2-3. The CDR3 extends over 12 amino acids.

This sequence joins TRBV28 and TRBJ2-2; there is no DNA to check the TCRdb D call of TRBD1. Germline assignment: CDR1 MDHEN and CDR2 SYDVKM. CDR3 length equals 15 residues. Here the CDR3 reads CASSLLGVNTGELFF.

The rearrangement uses TRBV15 and TRBJ2-7; the TRBD1 assignment by TCRdb is unverifiable without DNA. Germline V lookup: CDR1 LNHNV, CDR2 YYDKDF (reference sequence). The CDR3 spans 15 residues. The CDR3 here is CATRHPLGASYEQYF.

This chain joins TRBV28 and TRBJ2-7; the TRBD1 assignment by TCRdb is unverifiable without DNA. The germline V gene has CDR1 MDHEN and CDR2 SYDVKM. The CDR3 contains 15 residues. The CDR3 here is CASTQGYNISYEQYF.

The chain is built from TRBV30 and TRBJ2-1. Germline V gene data show CDR1 as GTSNPN and CDR2 as SVGIG (reference sequence). This CDR3 has 11 amino acids. CDR3 amino acids: CAWTEYNEQFF. Based on the CDR3 plus reference TRBV30 and TRBJ2-1, the full variable domain is SQTIHQWPATLVQPVGSPLSLECTVEGTSNPNLYWYRQAAGRGLQLLFYSVGIGQISSEVPQNLSASRPQDRQFILSSKKLLLSDSGFYLCAWTEYNEQFFGPGTRLTVL.